A single sample is the source of the 27 T cell receptor beta chains below, sequenced in a study of follicular helper T cells after annual influenza vaccination. The repertoire was sequenced with immunoSEQ multiplex PCR; TCRdb's copy has only in-frame clones and lacks some. The table has more than 10,000 clones, 80% seen once; the top ten hold 3% to 4.5%. Documented time point: 2015-2016 season, pre-vaccination. The sample was CXCR5+ CD38- circulating T follicular helper cells from blood, taken on the day of influenza vaccination. Subset given: circulating Tfh, non-naive CD4+CXCR5+PD-1+ (ICOS+CD38+ or ICOS-CD38-). These receptors were obtained from an adult who received the influenza vaccine.

This clone came up once. The chain couples TRBV7-9 to TRBJ1-1; TRBD1 is a possible D gene (5 bases). The V and J ends lost 1 base and 7 bases respectively, with 10 bases between them. From germline, CDR1 is SEHNR and CDR2 FQNEAQ (reference sequence). This CDR3 has 13 residues. CDR3 protein: CASSLGSRVEAFF. The DNA for the CDR3 is TGTGCCAGCAGCTTAGGGTCCAGGGTTGAAGCTTTCTTT.

The chain is built from TRBV25-1 and TRBJ1-3; D unclear. Germline values: CDR1 MGHDK, CDR2 SYGVNS. V was clipped by 3 bases and J by 3 bases, with 12 bases between them. The CDR3 runs to 15 residues. CDR3 in DNA: TGTGCCAGCAGTGATCTCGTAAAGGGTGGAAACACCATATATTTT. Its protein product is CASSDLVKGGNTIYF. The full variable domain, with the rest looked up from reference TRBV25-1 and TRBJ1-3, is EADIYQTPRYLVIGTGKKITLECSQTMGHDKMYWYQQDPGMELHLIHYSYGVNSTEKGDLSSESTVSRIRTEHFPLTLESARPSHTSQYLCASSDLVKGGNTIYFGEGSWLTVV.

The gene calls are TRBV7-2 and TRBJ2-1, with D maybe TRBD1 (5 bases). Germline lookup yields CDR1 SGHTA and CDR2 FQGNSA. This CDR3 spans 15 amino acids. The V end was cut by 7 bases, the J end by 5 bases, with 18 bases between. CDR3 DNA: TGTGCCAGCAATTGGGCAGGGTCCGTCAACAATGAGCAGTTCTTC. Translation gives CASNWAGSVNNEQFF.

A remark on this clone: Different DNA sequences within this sample yield the same CDR3. The rearrangement uses TRBV9 and TRBJ2-3; 7 bases line up with TRBD1. V lost 3 bases to trimming and J lost 2 bases; unmatched junction nucleotides: 6. The germline V gene has CDR1 SGDLS and CDR2 YYNGEE. CDR3 size: 15 residues. This CDR3 reads CASSASQGVTDTQYF. The CDR3 nucleotides read TGTGCCAGCAGCGCTAGTCAGGGGGTCACAGATACGCAGTATTTT. Full variable domain (rest looked up from reference TRBV9 and TRBJ2-3): DSGVTQTPKHLITATGQRVTLRCSPRSGDLSVYWYQQSLDQGLQFLIQYYNGEERAKGNILERFSAQQFPDLHSELNLSSLELGDSALYFCASSASQGVTDTQYFGPGTRLTVL.

The chain employs TRBV14 and TRBJ2-7, with D tentatively TRBD1 (5 bases). CDR3 size: 13 residues. Germline lookup yields CDR1 SGHDN and CDR2 FVKESK. Trimming cost V 1 base and J 2 bases, with 6 bases left between them. CDR3 sequence (DNA): TGTGCCAGCAGCCAAGTCAGGGCCTACGAGCAGTACTTC. Translation gives CASSQVRAYEQYF.

The chain couples TRBV9 to TRBJ2-1; D is unresolved. This CDR3 is built from 12 residues. Germline CDR1 is SGDLS and CDR2 is YYNGEE. With 7 bases removed from V and 5 bases from J, the gap between germline ends came to 10 bases. CDR3: CASQSLDNEQFF. In DNA form, the CDR3 reads TGTGCCAGCCAATCCTTGGACAATGAGCAGTTCTTC.

This sequence joins TRBV28 and TRBJ1-2; TRBD1 is a possible D gene (6 bases). Trimming shortened V by 5 bases and J by 4 bases, and 17 bases separated the two germline ends. The CDR3 covers 15 residues. The germline gives CDR1 MDHEN, CDR2 SYDVKM. This CDR3 reads CASSPQIQGGYGYTF. CDR3 nucleotides: TGTGCCAGCAGTCCCCAAATACAGGGTGGCTATGGCTACACCTTC.

The V call is TRBV19, the J call TRBJ2-2, with D tentatively TRBD2 (7 bases). Trimming removed 6 bases at V and 13 bases at J, with 18 bases between. CDR1 and CDR2 from the germline V gene are LNHDA and SQIVND (reference sequence). The CDR3 is made up of 13 amino acids. CDR3 residues: CASSMVGGLGLFF. As DNA, the CDR3 is TGTGCCAGTAGCATGGTGGGGGGGCTCGGGCTGTTTTTT. Full variable domain (rest looked up from reference TRBV19 and TRBJ2-2): DGGITQSPKYLFRKEGQNVTLSCEQNLNHDAMYWYRQDPGQGLRLIYYSQIVNDFQKGDIAEGYSVSREKKESFPLTVTSAQKNPTAFYLCASSMVGGLGLFFGEGSRLTVL.

The genes are TRBV28 and TRBJ2-3; D possibly corresponds to TRBD1 (5 bases). Germline lookup yields CDR1 MDHEN and CDR2 SYDVKM. CDR3 length equals 15 residues. Between the trimmed V and J ends, which lost 8 bases and 0 bases, there was a span of 15 bases. CDR3 amino acids: CASPSCGASTDTQYF. CDR3 nucleotide sequence: TGTGCCAGCCCCTCGTGTGGGGCTAGCACAGATACGCAGTATTTT.

The chain couples TRBV28 to TRBJ1-1; 8 bases match TRBD1. With 8 bases clipped from V and 4 bases from J, the junction kept 12 bases outside the gene matches. The V gene's germline CDR1 is MDHEN and CDR2 SYDVKM. This CDR3 has 15 residues. CDR3 amino acids: CASQLGTGGPTEAFF. As DNA, the CDR3 is TGTGCCAGCCAACTTGGGACAGGAGGTCCCACTGAAGCTTTCTTT.

The V call is TRBV25-1, the J call TRBJ2-1, with 10 bases aligning to TRBD1. The ends lost 3 bases at V and 5 bases at J; junction bases unmatched: 4. The germline CDR1 and CDR2 sequences are MGHDK and SYGVNS. CDR3 length equals 15 residues. CDR3 in amino acids: CASSDPGQGNNEQFF. The CDR3 coding sequence is TGTGCCAGCAGTGACCCGGGACAGGGGAACAATGAGCAGTTCTTC. Together with reference TRBV25-1 and TRBJ2-1, the CDR3 gives the full variable domain: EADIYQTPRYLVIGTGKKITLECSQTMGHDKMYWYQQDPGMELHLIHYSYGVNSTEKGDLSSESTVSRIRTEHFPLTLESARPSHTSQYLCASSDPGQGNNEQFFGPGTRLTVL.

This clone was found a few times. The chain recombines TRBV30 with TRBJ1-5; D gene ambiguous. This CDR3 region has 13 residues. Germline V gene lookup returns CDR1 GTSNPN and CDR2 SVGIG (reference sequence). Trimming removed 5 bases from V and 2 bases from J, with 10 bases in between. The CDR3 DNA reads as TGTGCCTGGGGCTCAAGGGGCAATCAGCCCCAGCATTTT. The encoded protein is CAWGSRGNQPQHF. Filled out from reference TRBV30 and TRBJ1-5, the complete variable domain reads SQTIHQWPATLVQPVGSPLSLECTVEGTSNPNLYWYRQAAGRGLQLLFYSVGIGQISSEVPQNLSASRPQDRQFILSSKKLLLSDSGFYLCAWGSRGNQPQHFGDGTRLSIL.

The chain recombines TRBV7-9 with TRBJ2-1; 16 nucleotides line up with TRBD2. Trimming at V came to 5 bases and at J to 5 bases, leaving 6 bases not matched to a gene. This CDR3 spans 17 amino acids. Germline V gene data show CDR1 as SEHNR and CDR2 as FQNEAQ (reference sequence). Here the CDR3 reads CASSPPGLAGGHNEQFF. The CDR3 region has the DNA TGTGCCAGCAGCCCACCGGGACTAGCGGGGGGGCACAATGAGCAGTTCTTC.

This clone was seen more than once but under ten times. V gene TRBV2 combines with J gene TRBJ1-4, with D unclear. There are 12 residues in the CDR3. Germline V gene lookup returns CDR1 SNHLY and CDR2 FYNNEI. Trimming cost V 2 bases and J 6 bases, with 4 bases left between them. The CDR3, as DNA: TGTGCCAGCAGTGAAAGGCATGAAAAACTGTTTTTT. Amino acid sequence: CASSERHEKLFF.

The table lists this clone with a few counts. V and J are TRBV6-5 and TRBJ1-2; possibly TRBD1 for D (5 bases). The CDR3 contains 12 residues. The germline CDR1 and CDR2 sequences are MNHEY and SVGAGI. The V end lost 4 bases, the J end lost 2 bases, and 5 bases lay between the germline ends. CDR3 DNA sequence: TGTGCCAGCAGTTGGGACAACTATGGCTACACCTTC. This sequence encodes CASSWDNYGYTF.

Only a few counts were recorded for this clone. V gene TRBV6-1 combines with J gene TRBJ1-5; 9 nucleotides agree with TRBD1. The trim removed 6 bases at V and 6 bases at J, leaving 3 bases unmatched. Per germline, CDR1 MNHNS and CDR2 SASEGT. This CDR3 has 13 residues. The CDR3 is CASSGTGSQPQHF. CDR3 DNA sequence: TGTGCCAGCAGCGGGACAGGGAGTCAGCCCCAGCATTTT.

The chain combines TRBV28 with TRBJ2-5; the D is unclear. Germline values: CDR1 MDHEN, CDR2 SYDVKM. This CDR3 region has 13 residues. V shed 3 bases and J shed 1 base, with 6 bases lying between them. CDR3 DNA sequence: TGTGCCAGCAGTTTTCAGGCCCAAGAGACCCAGTACTTC. It translates to CASSFQAQETQYF.

The rearrangement uses TRBV21-1 and TRBJ2-4; the table's D call, TRBD1, was not checked against the DNA. TRBV21-1 is a known pseudogene. This CDR3 is built from 17 residues. Here the CDR3 reads CASRWPLLQQRKNIQYF. The CDR3 coding sequence is TGTGCCAGCAGATGGCCTTTGCTACAGCAAAGAAAAAACATTCAGTACTTC.

J is TRBJ2-6 and V is TRBV7-2, with a tentative D call TRBD1 (6 bases). Germline V lookup: CDR1 SGHTA, CDR2 FQGNSA. The CDR3 length is 17 residues. Trimming pared 5 bases from V and 0 bases from J, leaving 14 bases between. CDR3 sequence (DNA): TGTGCCAGCAGCCGCTCAGGACAGTCCTCTGGGGCCAACGTCCTGACTTTC. Translating gives CASSRSGQSSGANVLTF.

The rearrangement links TRBV30 to TRBJ1-3; the D is unclear. The CDR3 is 14 amino acids. In germline, CDR1 is GTSNPN, CDR2 SVGIG (reference sequence). With 2 bases removed from V and 0 bases from J, the gap between germline ends came to 8 bases. The CDR3 loop reads CAWSLGFSGNTIYF. The CDR3 bases are TGTGCCTGGAGTTTAGGGTTCTCTGGAAACACCATATATTTT. Variable domain in full (rest from reference TRBV30 and TRBJ1-3): SQTIHQWPATLVQPVGSPLSLECTVEGTSNPNLYWYRQAAGRGLQLLFYSVGIGQISSEVPQNLSASRPQDRQFILSSKKLLLSDSGFYLCAWSLGFSGNTIYFGEGSWLTVV.

This clone was seen only a few times. The rearrangement uses TRBV2 and TRBJ1-6, with TRBD1 matching over 7 bases. Germline-derived CDR1 and CDR2 are SNHLY and FYNNEI. This CDR3 comprises 12 residues. J lost 7 bases, V lost 8 bases, and 2 bases had no gene match. The CDR3 protein is CASGQENSPLHF. CDR3 sequence (DNA): TGTGCCAGCGGACAGGAGAATTCACCCCTCCACTTT.

The chain uses TRBV11-2 and TRBJ2-3; possibly TRBD2 for D (6 bases). The CDR3 is 14 amino acids. Deletions cut 3 bases from V and 1 base from J, with 8 bases between. Germline-derived CDR1 and CDR2 are SGHAT and FQNNGV. CDR3 nucleotide sequence: TGTGCCAGCAGCTTCCCGGGGGGCACAGATACGCAGTATTTT. Translation: CASSFPGGTDTQYF. Full variable domain (outside the CDR3, taken from reference TRBV11-2 and TRBJ2-3): EAGVAQSPRYKIIEKRQSVAFWCNPISGHATLYWYQQILGQGPKLLIQFQNNGVVDDSQLPKDRFSAERLKGVDSTLKIQPAKLEDSAVYLCASSFPGGTDTQYFGPGTRLTVL.

This chain links TRBV5-4 with TRBJ1-3; the D is unclear. CDR1 is SGHNT and CDR2 is YYREEE in the germline V gene (reference sequence). V was clipped by 4 bases and J by 0 bases, with 8 bases between them. The CDR3 sequence is 14 residues long. CDR3 loop: CASSQGYSGNTIYF. The CDR3 nucleotides read TGTGCCAGCAGCCAAGGATACTCTGGAAACACCATATATTTT.

The chain recombines TRBV6-6 with TRBJ2-3, with 9 bases matching TRBD2. Per the germline V gene, CDR1 is MNHNY and CDR2 is SVGAGI (reference sequence). V lost 5 bases and J lost 2; bases outside the gene matches: 5. The CDR3 covers 15 residues. The CDR3 region has the DNA TGTGCCAGCAGTCCTCTAGCGGGGCTCACAGATACGCAGTATTTT. Protein product: CASSPLAGLTDTQYF.

This clone was counted only a few times. This rearrangement joins TRBV11-2 to TRBJ2-5; perhaps D is TRBD1 or TRBD2 (5 bases each). In germline, CDR1 is SGHAT, CDR2 FQNNGV. The CDR3 is 15 amino acids. V gave up 4 bases and J gave up 5 bases, with 17 bases separating them. CDR3 in DNA: TGTGCCAGCAGCTATGGGGCAGGGAGTGGGGAGACCCAGTACTTC. It yields the protein CASSYGAGSGETQYF.

The chain has TRBV5-1 and TRBJ2-3; D remains ambiguous. CDR1 SGHRS and CDR2 YFSETQ come from the germline V gene. Trimming shortened V by 0 bases and J by 6 bases, and 11 bases separated the two germline ends. This CDR3 contains 14 residues. CDR3 residues: CASSLGVLTDTQYF. In DNA form, the CDR3 reads TGCGCCAGCAGCTTGGGGGTATTGACTGATACGCAGTATTTT.

This chain connects TRBV19 to TRBJ2-1; 10 bases align to TRBD2. CDR3 length: 16 amino acids. The V and J ends lost 6 bases and 8 bases, in that order; junction bases with no gene match: 13. Germline values: CDR1 LNHDA, CDR2 SQIVND (reference sequence). CDR3 in amino acids: CASRDRSGGAWDEQFF. In DNA, the CDR3 is TGTGCCAGTAGGGATCGGAGCGGGGGGGCATGGGATGAGCAGTTCTTC.